The 27 T cell receptor beta chains below all came from one sample that was sequenced in a study of cytomegalovirus exposure and HLA in healthy donors. Method: immunoSEQ multiplex PCR; TCRdb's copy keeps in-frame clones and lacks some. In the table there are around 200,000 clones, about 80% of which are singletons. Sequenced: PBMCs. The receptors derive from a woman younger than 30 in good health and CMV-seropositive.

J is TRBJ2-5 and V is TRBV5-1, with a possible D match to TRBD2 (6 bases). The CDR3 has 16 amino acids. Germline V gene data show CDR1 as SGHRS and CDR2 as YFSETQ. Trimming stripped 0 bases from V and 4 bases from J, with 16 bases between. CDR3 loop: CASSLAVGGTRETQYF. The CDR3 DNA reads TGCGCCAGCAGCTTGGCCGTGGGGGGAACGAGAGAGACCCAGTACTTC.

As concerns this clone: This sample includes further DNA sequences coding for the same CDR3. The rearrangement joins TRBV19 to TRBJ1-6; D gene unclear. Germline CDR1 and CDR2: LNHDA and SQIVND (reference sequence). CDR3 length: 13 residues. The V gene lost 6 bases and the J gene lost 6 bases, with 9 bases spanning the gap. CDR3 coding DNA: TGTGCCAGTAGCCCCGGAGGTAATTCACCCCTCCACTTT. This codes for CASSPGGNSPLHF.

There are a few counts of this clone. CDR3 sequence reads: CASSIGASGGALKTQYF. CDR3 sequence (DNA): TGTGCCAGTAGTATTGGGGCTAGCGGGGGGGCATTGAAGACCCAGTACTTC. The rearrangement uses TRBV19 and TRBJ2-5, with 12 bases fitting TRBD2. The CDR3 totals 17 residues. The junction had 11 bases not matched to a gene; V was cut back by 3 bases and J by 6 bases. In germline, CDR1 is LNHDA, CDR2 SQIVND (reference sequence).

The chain joins TRBV27 to TRBJ2-5; the D is unclear. The V end was cut by 4 bases, the J end by 4 bases, with 10 bases between. The germline V gene has CDR1 MNHEY and CDR2 SMNVEV (reference sequence). CDR3 length equals 13 residues. DNA for the CDR3: TGTGCCAGCAGTTCGCAGGTCACAGAGACCCAGTACTTC. Its translation: CASSSQVTETQYF.

The genes are TRBV11-2 and TRBJ2-1, with D possibly being TRBD2 (7 bases). In germline, CDR1 is SGHAT, CDR2 FQNNGV. The CDR3 spans 16 residues. The V end was cut by 5 bases, the J end by 5 bases, with 19 bases between. The CDR3, as DNA: TGTGCCAGCAGCAGAGTCCGGGGGGCCTTAAACAATGAGCAGTTCTTC. It encodes CASSRVRGALNNEQFF.

With respect to this clone: The same CDR3 arises from other DNA sequences in this sample as well. The J gene is TRBJ2-7, the V gene TRBV9, with a weak D call TRBD1 (6 bases). The germline gives CDR1 SGDLS, CDR2 YYNGEE. V lost 0 bases to trimming and J lost 1 base, with 8 bases between them. This CDR3 comprises 14 residues. CDR3 protein: CASSVATGSYEQYF. The CDR3 nucleotides are TGTGCCAGCAGCGTAGCCACAGGGTCCTACGAGCAGTACTTC.

This chain uses TRBV6-1 with TRBJ1-2; 7 bases align to TRBD1. CDR1 and CDR2 (germline): MNHNS, SASEGT. V was pared by 10 bases and J by 3 bases, with 5 bases of the junction left unmatched. The CDR3 totals 12 residues. The CDR3 reads CANRDSYYGYTF. The CDR3, as DNA: TGTGCCAACCGGGACAGTTACTATGGCTACACCTTC.

The gene calls are TRBV7-2 and TRBJ1-1, with 8 bases identical to TRBD1. There are 14 residues in the CDR3. V lost 3 bases and J lost 7; bases outside the gene matches: 7. Germline V gene data show CDR1 as SGHTA and CDR2 as FQGNSA. For the CDR3, the DNA is TGTGCCAGCAGCTTCCGGCAGGGGGCGATTGAAGCTTTCTTT. Encoded protein: CASSFRQGAIEAFF. The full variable domain, its missing parts supplied by reference TRBV7-2 and TRBJ1-1, is GAGVSQSPSNKVTEKGKDVELRCDPISGHTALYWYRQSLGQGLEFLIYFQGNSAPDKSGLPSDRFSAERTGGSVSTLTIQRTQQEDSAVYLCASSFRQGAIEAFFGQGTRLTVV.

This chain connects TRBV27 to TRBJ2-1; 12 bases match TRBD2. The CDR3 is made up of 15 amino acids. Germline V gene data show CDR1 as MNHEY and CDR2 as SMNVEV (reference sequence). J lost 7 bases, V lost 2 bases, and 3 bases had no gene match. In DNA form, the CDR3 reads TGTGCCAGCAGTTTAAGACTAGCGGGGGATAATGAGCAGTTCTTC. Protein: CASSLRLAGDNEQFF.

The chain is built from TRBV19 and TRBJ1-1, with 7 positions matching TRBD1. This CDR3 contains 16 residues. After removal of 4 bases from V and 0 bases from J, the junction contained 8 bases not matched to a gene. Germline CDR1 reads LNHDA; CDR2 reads SQIVND (reference sequence). The CDR3 is CASSNYRGNMNTEAFF. In DNA form, the CDR3 reads TGTGCCAGTAGTAATTACAGGGGCAATATGAACACTGAAGCTTTCTTT.

V usage is TRBV13 and J usage is TRBJ2-7; 8 nucleotides agree with TRBD2. After removal of 5 bases from V and 0 bases from J, the junction contained 6 bases not matched to a gene. The CDR3 covers 15 residues. The germline gives CDR1 PRHDT, CDR2 FYEKMQ (reference sequence). CDR3 sequence (DNA): TGTGCCAGCAGCACCGCCGGGAGGGGCTCCTACGAGCAGTACTTC. Its translation: CASSTAGRGSYEQYF.

The chain has TRBV9 and TRBJ2-1; 9 bases are a match to TRBD2. CDR1 is SGDLS, CDR2 YYNGEE, per germline. Trimming at V came to 4 bases and at J to 8 bases, leaving 10 bases not matched to a gene. This CDR3 has 15 amino acids. CDR3 amino acids: CASSQLGGGADEQFF. The CDR3 DNA follows: TGTGCCAGCAGCCAGCTCGGCGGGGGGGCGGATGAGCAGTTCTTC.

The chain uses TRBV7-8 and TRBJ2-7; the match to TRBD2 covers 9 bases. V gave up 4 bases and J gave up 5 bases; unmatched junction bases: 15. The CDR3 contains 17 residues. Germline V gene lookup returns CDR1 SGHVS and CDR2 FQNEAQ. The CDR3 coding sequence is TGTGCCAGCAGCTCCCGCCCCTTGGCGGGGGGGCTTAACGAGCAGTACTTC. Translating gives CASSSRPLAGGLNEQYF.

The rearrangement joins TRBV27 to TRBJ2-5; 8 positions match TRBD1. The germline gives CDR1 MNHEY, CDR2 SMNVEV (reference sequence). The V segment lost 5 bases and the J segment 4 bases; nucleotides outside the gene matches: 9. The CDR3 spans 15 residues. This CDR3 is CASSPLQGVIETQYF. The CDR3 DNA reads TGTGCCAGCAGTCCACTACAGGGGGTTATAGAGACCCAGTACTTC.

The genes are TRBV4-1 and TRBJ2-3, with 12 nucleotides matching TRBD1. This CDR3 region has 16 residues. Trimming at V came to 3 bases and at J to 6 bases, leaving 7 bases not matched to a gene. From germline, CDR1 is MGHRA and CDR2 YSYEKL. CDR3 amino acids: CASSQAGTGGADTQYF. CDR3 nucleotide sequence: TGCGCCAGCAGCCAGGCCGGGACAGGGGGCGCGGATACGCAGTATTTT.

The rearrangement links TRBV2 to TRBJ1-1, with 10 bases fitting TRBD1. Germline V gene data show CDR1 as SNHLY and CDR2 as FYNNEI. V gave up 2 bases and J gave up 3 bases; unmatched junction bases: 3. CDR3 size: 15 residues. CDR3 sequence: CASSEPGQGHTEAFF. CDR3 DNA sequence: TGTGCCAGCAGTGAACCGGGACAGGGGCACACTGAAGCTTTCTTT.

This clone was seen just once. The rearrangement uses TRBV14 and TRBJ1-6; D call uncertain. The CDR3 consists of 14 residues. V was trimmed by 1 base and J by 4 bases, leaving 5 bases between them. CDR1 is SGHDN and CDR2 is FVKESK in the germline V gene. Here the CDR3 reads CASSQGQYNSPLHF. CDR3 DNA: TGTGCCAGCAGCCAAGGTCAATATAATTCACCCCTCCACTTT.

J is TRBJ2-7 and V is TRBV5-4, with 10 bases lining up with TRBD1. Germline trimming cut 5 bases from V and 7 bases from J; bases unmatched to any gene: 12. The CDR3 is 15 residues long. Germline V gives CDR1 SGHNT, CDR2 YYREEE (reference sequence). The CDR3 DNA sequence: TGTGCCAGCAGTCGGCCGGGACAGGGGACGAGAGAGCAGTACTTC. Translation gives CASSRPGQGTREQYF.

This chain links TRBV27 with TRBJ1-1; 7 bases match TRBD1. The CDR3 totals 16 residues. V lost 4 bases, J lost 5 bases, and 13 bases stayed unmatched. Germline lookup yields CDR1 MNHEY and CDR2 SMNVEV (reference sequence). DNA for the CDR3: TGTGCCAGCAGTTGGATAGGGGGCGCCGGGGGTACTGAAGCTTTCTTT. Residues: CASSWIGGAGGTEAFF.

The rearrangement joins TRBV6-1 to TRBJ1-1; 7 nucleotides match TRBD1. The V and J ends lost 8 bases and 8 bases, in that order; junction bases with no gene match: 8. This CDR3 has 12 amino acids. Germline assignment: CDR1 MNHNS and CDR2 SASEGT. The CDR3 coding sequence is TGTGCCAGCGTCGTAGGGGGCAGCGAAGCTTTCTTT. It encodes CASVVGGSEAFF.

The chain carries TRBV6-1 and TRBJ2-7; D possibly corresponds to TRBD1 (6 bases). Germline CDR1 and CDR2: MNHNS and SASEGT. The V end lost 0 bases, the J end lost 3 bases, and 12 bases lay between the germline ends. The CDR3 length is 15 residues. CDR3 DNA: TGTGCCAGCAGTGAAGCGTGGCAGGGGCTCTACGAGCAGTACTTC. Translating it yields CASSEAWQGLYEQYF.

The V and J genes are TRBV13 and TRBJ1-2, with D possibly matching TRBD1 (6 bases). Between the trimmed V and J ends, which lost 0 bases and 4 bases, there was a span of 12 bases. CDR3 length: 15 amino acids. The germline gives CDR1 PRHDT, CDR2 FYEKMQ (reference sequence). CDR3 nucleotide sequence: TGTGCCAGCAGCTTAGGGTCAGGGGCCAGCTATGGCTACACCTTC. It yields the protein CASSLGSGASYGYTF.

As concerns this clone: Other DNA sequences in the same sample also yield this CDR3. The rearrangement uses TRBV9 and TRBJ1-1; D unresolved. Per germline, CDR1 SGDLS and CDR2 YYNGEE. V gave up 0 bases and J gave up 4 bases, with 7 bases separating them. CDR3 length equals 13 residues. In DNA, the CDR3 is TGTGCCAGCAGCGTAGGGTCGGGCACTGAAGCTTTCTTT. Its translation: CASSVGSGTEAFF.

The rearrangement uses TRBV4-2 and TRBJ1-3; 10 bases map to TRBD1. The CDR3 is 16 residues long. The ends lost 1 base at V and 3 bases at J; junction bases unmatched: 3. CDR1 LGHNA and CDR2 YNFKEQ come from the germline V gene. The DNA of the CDR3 is TGTGCCAGCAGCCAAGGGGACAGGGGTTTTGGAAACACCATATATTTT. It translates to CASSQGDRGFGNTIYF.

The genes are TRBV7-6 and TRBJ2-2; a weak D match, TRBD2 (5 bases). Germline-derived CDR1 and CDR2 are SGHVS and FNYEAQ. This CDR3 comprises 17 residues. The V end lost 1 base, the J end lost 0 bases, and 12 bases lay between the germline ends. CDR3 sequence: CASSLVIGVPNTGELFF. The DNA for the CDR3 is TGTGCCAGCAGCTTAGTTATCGGGGTACCGAACACCGGGGAGCTGTTTTTT.

CDR3 residues: CASSRTRLDEQYF. Written as DNA, the CDR3 is TGCGCCAGCAGTAGGACAAGGCTGGACGAGCAGTACTTC. This chain uses TRBV10-1 with TRBJ2-7, with D perhaps TRBD1 (5 bases). The CDR3 consists of 13 residues. Looked up from germline, CDR1 is WNHNN and CDR2 is SYGVQD (reference sequence). Trimming took 5 bases from V and 5 from J, leaving 13 bases between them.

V gene TRBV5-1 combines with J gene TRBJ2-3; D possibly corresponds to TRBD1 (6 bases). The CDR3 loop spans 15 amino acids. Germline V gives CDR1 SGHRS, CDR2 YFSETQ. Trimming left V 4 bases short and J 3 bases short, with 15 bases between. CDR3 DNA sequence: TGCGCCAGCAGCCAGACCGACAGGAGAACAGATACGCAGTATTTT. Translation: CASSQTDRRTDTQYF.